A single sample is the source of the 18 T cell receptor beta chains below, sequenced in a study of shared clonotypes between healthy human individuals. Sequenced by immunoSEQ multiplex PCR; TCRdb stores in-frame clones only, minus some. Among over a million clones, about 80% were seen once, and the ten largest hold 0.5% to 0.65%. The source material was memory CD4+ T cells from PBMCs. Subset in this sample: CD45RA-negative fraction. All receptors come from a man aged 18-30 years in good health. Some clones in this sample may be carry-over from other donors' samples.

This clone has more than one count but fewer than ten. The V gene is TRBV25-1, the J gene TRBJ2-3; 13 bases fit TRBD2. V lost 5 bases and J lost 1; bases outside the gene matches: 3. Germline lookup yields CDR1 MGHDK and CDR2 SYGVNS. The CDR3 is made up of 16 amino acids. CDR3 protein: CASSWTSGSGTDTQYF. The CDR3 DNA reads TGTGCCAGCAGTTGGACTAGCGGGAGCGGCACAGATACGCAGTATTTT.

This chain's CDR3 is CAMALRMAYEQYF. The CDR3 region has the DNA TGTGCCATGGCTTTGAGGATGGCCTACGAGCAGTACTTC. The chain recombines TRBV2 with TRBJ2-5; D gene ambiguous. Matching the DNA end better, TRBJ2-7 makes the J call doubtful. The CDR3 contains 13 residues. CDR1 and CDR2 (germline): SNHLY, FYNNEI.

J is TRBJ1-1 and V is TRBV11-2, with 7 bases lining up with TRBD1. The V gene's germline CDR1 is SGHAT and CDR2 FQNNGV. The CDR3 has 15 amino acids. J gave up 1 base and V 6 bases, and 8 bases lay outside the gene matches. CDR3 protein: CASRRQGGKNTEAFF. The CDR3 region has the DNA TGTGCCAGCAGACGACAGGGCGGGAAGAACACTGAAGCTTTCTTT. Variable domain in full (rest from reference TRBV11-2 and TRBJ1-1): EAGVAQSPRYKIIEKRQSVAFWCNPISGHATLYWYQQILGQGPKLLIQFQNNGVVDDSQLPKDRFSAERLKGVDSTLKIQPAKLEDSAVYLCASRRQGGKNTEAFFGQGTRLTVV.

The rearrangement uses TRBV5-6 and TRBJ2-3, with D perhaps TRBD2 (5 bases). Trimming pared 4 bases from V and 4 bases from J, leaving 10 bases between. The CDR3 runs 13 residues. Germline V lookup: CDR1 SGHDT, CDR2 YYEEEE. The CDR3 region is CASSLDLADTQYF. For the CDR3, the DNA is TGTGCCAGCAGCCTGGACTTAGCAGATACGCAGTATTTT. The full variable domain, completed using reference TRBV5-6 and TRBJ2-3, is DAGVTQSPTHLIKTRGQQVTLRCSPKSGHDTVSWYQQALGQGPQFIFQYYEEEERQRGNFPDRFSGHQFPNYSSELNVNALLLGDSALYLCASSLDLADTQYFGPGTRLTVL.

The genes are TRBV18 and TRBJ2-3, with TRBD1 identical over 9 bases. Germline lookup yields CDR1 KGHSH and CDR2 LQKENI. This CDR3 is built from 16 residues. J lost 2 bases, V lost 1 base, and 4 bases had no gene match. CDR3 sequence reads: CASSPLGQGITDTQYF. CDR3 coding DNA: TGTGCCAGCTCACCACTTGGACAGGGGATCACAGATACGCAGTATTTT.

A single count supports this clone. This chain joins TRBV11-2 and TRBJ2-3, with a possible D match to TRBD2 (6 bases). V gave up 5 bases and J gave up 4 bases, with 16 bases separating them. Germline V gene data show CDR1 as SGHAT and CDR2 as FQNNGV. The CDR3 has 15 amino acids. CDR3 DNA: TGTGCCAGCAGCCGAGACGGGAGACACGCAGATACGCAGTATTTT. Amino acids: CASSRDGRHADTQYF.

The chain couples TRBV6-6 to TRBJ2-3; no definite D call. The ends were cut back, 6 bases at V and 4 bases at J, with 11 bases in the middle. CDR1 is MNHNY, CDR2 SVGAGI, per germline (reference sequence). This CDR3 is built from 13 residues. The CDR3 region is CASSPFSPDTQYF. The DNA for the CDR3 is TGTGCCAGCAGCCCATTTTCTCCAGATACGCAGTATTTT.

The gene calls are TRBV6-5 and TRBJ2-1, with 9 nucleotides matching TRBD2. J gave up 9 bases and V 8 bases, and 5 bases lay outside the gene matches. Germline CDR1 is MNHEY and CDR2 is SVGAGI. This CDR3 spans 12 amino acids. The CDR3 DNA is TGTGCCAGCGGAGGGACTAGCAGTGAGCAGTTCTTC. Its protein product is CASGGTSSEQFF.

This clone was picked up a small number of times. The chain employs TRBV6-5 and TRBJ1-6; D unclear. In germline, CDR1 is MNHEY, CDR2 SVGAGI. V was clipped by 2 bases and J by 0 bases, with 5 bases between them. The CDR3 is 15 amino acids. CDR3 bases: TGTGCCAGCAGTTACGGAGACTCCTATAATTCACCCCTCCACTTT. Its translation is CASSYGDSYNSPLHF.

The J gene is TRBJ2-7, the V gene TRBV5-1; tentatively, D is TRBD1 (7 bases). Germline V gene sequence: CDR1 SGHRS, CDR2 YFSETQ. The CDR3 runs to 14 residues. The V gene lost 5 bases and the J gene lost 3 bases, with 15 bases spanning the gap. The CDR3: CASSKAGQNYEQYF. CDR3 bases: TGCGCCAGCAGTAAGGCGGGACAGAACTACGAGCAGTACTTC.

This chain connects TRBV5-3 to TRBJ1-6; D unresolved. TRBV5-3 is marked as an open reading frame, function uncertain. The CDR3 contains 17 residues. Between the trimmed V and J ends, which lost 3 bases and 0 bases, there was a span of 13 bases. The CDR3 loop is CARSSWLWVSYNSPLHF. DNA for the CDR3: TGTGCCAGAAGCTCTTGGCTATGGGTCTCCTATAATTCACCCCTCCACTTT.

The CDR3 region is CASKTELNYGYTF. In DNA, the CDR3 is TGCGCCAGCAAAACGGAACTCAACTATGGCTACACCTTC. The chain combines TRBV5-1 with TRBJ1-2; D gene unclear. The CDR3 runs 13 residues. Germline CDR1 is SGHRS and CDR2 is YFSETQ. With 6 bases removed from V and 2 bases from J, the gap between germline ends came to 11 bases.

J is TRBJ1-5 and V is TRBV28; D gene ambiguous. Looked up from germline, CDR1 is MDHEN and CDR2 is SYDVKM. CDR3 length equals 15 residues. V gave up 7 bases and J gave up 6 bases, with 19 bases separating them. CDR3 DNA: TGTGCCAGCACTCCCGAGGTCAGGACGGGTCAGCCCCAGCATTTT. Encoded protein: CASTPEVRTGQPQHF.

The CDR3 nucleotides are TGTGCCAGCCATATTGACTCCACAGGGATTCGCACAGATACGCAGTATTTT. It translates to CASHIDSTGIRTDTQYF. The rearrangement uses TRBV2 and TRBJ2-3; a possible D gene is TRBD1 (6 bases). The CDR3 extends over 17 amino acids. Trimming pared 8 bases from V and 1 base from J, leaving 22 bases between. Per germline, CDR1 SNHLY and CDR2 FYNNEI.

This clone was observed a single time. CDR3 residues: CASSLRSEGELFF. For the CDR3, the DNA is TGTGCCAGCAGCCTCCGGTCCGAGGGGGAGCTGTTTTTT. The gene calls are TRBV5-5 and TRBJ2-2, with unresolved D. The V end lost 4 bases, the J end lost 8 bases, and 12 bases lay between the germline ends. This CDR3 region has 13 residues. Germline V gene data show CDR1 as SGHKS and CDR2 as YYEKEE (reference sequence).

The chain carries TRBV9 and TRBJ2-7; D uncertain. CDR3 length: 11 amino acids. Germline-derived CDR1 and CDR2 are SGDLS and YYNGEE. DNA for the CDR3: TGTGCCAGCAGCCATAGACACCCGGACGAAGTC. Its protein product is CASSHRHPDEV.

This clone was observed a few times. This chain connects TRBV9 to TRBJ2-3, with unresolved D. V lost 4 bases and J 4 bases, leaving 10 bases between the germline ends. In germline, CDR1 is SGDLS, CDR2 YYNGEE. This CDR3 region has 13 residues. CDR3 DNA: TGTGCCAGCAGCCATCGGGCTTCAGATACGCAGTATTTT. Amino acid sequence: CASSHRASDTQYF.

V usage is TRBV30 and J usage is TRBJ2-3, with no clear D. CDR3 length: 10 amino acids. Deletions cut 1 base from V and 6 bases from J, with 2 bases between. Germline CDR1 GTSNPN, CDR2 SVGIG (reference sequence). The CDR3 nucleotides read TGTGCCTGGAGTGCGGATACGCAGTATTTT. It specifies CAWSADTQYF. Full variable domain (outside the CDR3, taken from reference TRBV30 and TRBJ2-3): SQTIHQWPATLVQPVGSPLSLECTVEGTSNPNLYWYRQAAGRGLQLLFYSVGIGQISSEVPQNLSASRPQDRQFILSSKKLLLSDSGFYLCAWSADTQYFGPGTRLTVL.